The entry below gives a single TCR beta chain sequence along with its context. This sample is part of a study of blood T cell repertoires in COVID-19. Study background: Samples of COVID-19 (acute and convalescent) were obtained from the United States, Italy and Spain. PBMCs, B-cell-depleted T cells, or T cells were the source of the cDNA or gDNA that made up the material.

This CDR3 region has 15 residues. Germline CDR1 SEHNR, CDR2 FQNEAQ (reference sequence). V was clipped by 6 bases and J by 6 bases; unmatched bases: 10. In the authors' workflow: Amplification of reference gene primers was used by the study to estimate nucleated cell counts. Clones were sequenced by immunoSEQ multiplex PCR, and TCRdb holds only the in-frame ones, with some missing. Clone size and V and J calls were adopted from that table, with D and trimming inferred from the DNA. The sample includes over 55,000 clones, more than 90% of them seen just once. The chain carries TRBV7-9 and TRBJ2-2, with 7 bases matching TRBD1. The TCR originated in a man in his 60s with acute or convalescent COVID-19. The specimen sequenced was peripheral blood. CDR3 in DNA: TGTGCCAGCAGACCCCGGACAGGAGGTCCCGGGGAGCTGTTTTTT. This gives the protein CASRPRTGGPGELFF.